These T cell receptor beta chains were read from a single sample in a study of shared clonotypes between healthy human individuals. TCRdb keeps only in-frame clones here, not all; method: immunoSEQ multiplex PCR. This table has roughly 2.4 million clones, approximately 96% appearing once. Material for sequencing was naive CD4+ T cells sorted from blood. The receptors shown here come from a man between 18 and 35 years old in good health. Each CDR3 is given with its conserved first and last residue. The D gene is left open where the match is weak. The size field is filled for only some rows; it gives once, few, many or a size class.

TRBV18	TRBJ2-7	.	TRBD1	TGTGCCAGCTCATACGGACAGGGGGCCTACGAGCAGTACTTC	CASSYGQGAYEQYF
TRBV6-5	TRBJ2-7	once	TRBD2	TGTGCCAGCTCAATAGCGGGCCCCACCTACGAGCAGTACTTC	CASSIAGPTYEQYF
TRBV25-1	TRBJ1-3	.	.	TGTGCCAGCAGTGAATACGGGTCAGGTACTGGAAACACCATATATTTT	CASSEYGSGTGNTIYF
TRBV5-4	TRBJ1-1	.	.	TGTGCCAGCAGCTTTTCAGCGAACACTGAAGCTTTCTTT	CASSFSANTEAFF
TRBV7-7	TRBJ2-5	.	TRBD2	TGTGCTAGCAGCTCAGGACTAGCGGGAGGAGAAGAGACCCAGTACTTC	CASSSGLAGGEETQYF
TRBV10-3	TRBJ2-1	.	.	TGTGCCATCAGTGAGTCACAGGGGACTTTCTACAATGAGCAGTTCTTC	CAISESQGTFYNEQFF
TRBV23-1	TRBJ2-3	.	.	TGCGCCAGCAGTCAATCGGCGGCTTTGGCAGATACGCAGTATTTT	CASSQSAALADTQYF
TRBV7-2	TRBJ2-2	.	.	TGTGCCAGCAGCTTTCGAGCGGTCAACACCGGGGAGCTGTTTTTT	CASSFRAVNTGELFF
TRBV10-3	TRBJ2-1	.	TRBD1	TGTGCCATCGGTGAAGGGGGCCGCTCCTACAATGAGCAGTTCTTC	CAIGEGGRSYNEQFF
TRBV6-1	TRBJ2-7	few	TRBD1	TGTGCCAGCAGTGGACAGGGCTACGAGCAGTACTTC	CASSGQGYEQYF
TRBV6-4	TRBJ1-2	.	.	TGTGCCAGCAGGGAGGCAGGAGGCTATGGCTACACCTTC	CASREAGGYGYTF
TRBV21-1	TRBJ2-7	.	.	TGTGCCAGCAGCAAACTTCGCAAATCGCCCCGGAGACAGTCAAATCATGATTACGAGCAGTACTTC	CASSKLRKSPRRQSNHDYEQYF
TRBV10-3	TRBJ1-3	.	TRBD1	TGTGCCATCAGCGAGTCAGGGGGCAATGGAAACACCATATATTTT	CAISESGGNGNTIYF
TRBV28	TRBJ2-7	.	.	TGTGCCAGCAGACCGGGACGGGCCTACGAGCAGTACTTC	CASRPGRAYEQYF